These 21 T cell receptor beta chains were all obtained from the same sample, sequenced in a study of T cells after yellow fever vaccination. TCRdb re-analysed the 5' RACE reads in MiXCR, keeping a single row per CDR3 protein. Among hundreds of thousands of distinct CDR3 sequences listed, roughly 12% were seen once. The input for sequencing was PBMCs, taken on the day of the yellow fever booster vaccination. Receptors were obtained from a man aged 30-40 years who received the YFV17D yellow fever vaccine.

The chain uses TRBV7-9 and TRBJ2-7; the D is unclear. This CDR3 contains 14 residues. The V and J ends lost 0 bases and 3 bases respectively, with 9 bases between them. The V gene's germline CDR1 is SEHNR and CDR2 FQNEAQ (reference sequence). In nucleotides, the CDR3 is TGTGCCAGCAGCTTAGCCTCAGACAACTACGAGCAGTACTTC. It yields the protein CASSLASDNYEQYF.

This clonotype came up a few times. The gene calls are TRBV5-4 and TRBJ1-2, with 7 positions matching TRBD1. The CDR3 has 15 amino acids. The V gene's germline CDR1 is SGHNT and CDR2 YYREEE (reference sequence). The ends lost 2 bases at V and 7 bases at J; junction bases unmatched: 11. The CDR3 loop is CASSFQLGTVSGYTF. Written as DNA, the CDR3 is TGTGCCAGCAGCTTCCAGCTCGGGACAGTCTCTGGCTACACCTTC.

This clonotype was picked up a small number of times. The V gene is TRBV12-3 or TRBV12-4, the J gene TRBJ2-7, with D possibly TRBD2 on 6 matching bases. V lost 8 bases and J lost 4, with 12 bases in between. This CDR3 is built from 12 residues. The CDR3 region is CASGGNGYEQYF. Here the CDR3 DNA reads TGTGCCAGCGGGGGGAACGGGTACGAGCAGTACTTC.

This clonotype appeared a few times. The rearrangement uses TRBV11-2 and TRBJ1-2; D uncertain. This CDR3 is built from 12 residues. V was cut by 3 bases and J by 3 bases, with 5 bases left in between. Germline CDR1 SGHAT, CDR2 FQNNGV. This chain's CDR3 is CASSFGDYGYTF. The CDR3 region has the DNA TGTGCCAGCAGCTTTGGGGACTATGGCTACACCTTC.

This clonotype came up a few times. Germline is not matched at one junction end, which may reflect a read error. This sequence joins TRBV4-3 and TRBJ2-7; D uncertain. The CDR3 length is 14 residues. In germline, CDR1 is LGHNA, CDR2 YSLEER. The CDR3 DNA follows: TGCGCCAGCAGCAAAGACGGATACTCCTACGAGCAGTACTTC. Translation gives CASSKDGYSYEQYF.

The chain joins TRBV2 to TRBJ2-1; a possible D gene is TRBD2 (6 bases). V was pared by 7 bases and J by 0 bases, with 10 bases between. The germline V gene has CDR1 SNHLY and CDR2 FYNNEI. The CDR3 spans 14 residues. For the CDR3, the DNA is TGTGCCAGCATGGTCGGGAGCTCCTACAATGAGCAGTTCTTC. Protein product: CASMVGSSYNEQFF.

This chain connects TRBV18 to TRBJ2-3; TRBD2 is a possible D gene (5 bases). The germline V gene has CDR1 KGHSH and CDR2 LQKENI. V gave up 0 bases and J gave up 10 bases, with 11 bases separating them. The CDR3 runs 13 residues. CDR3 bases: TGTGCCAGCTCACCACCAGAGGGTCCCGCGCAGTATTTT. It translates to CASSPPEGPAQYF.

CDR3 DNA: TGTGCCAGCAGCTTATCTTTGGGGACTGAAGCTTTCTTT. It is translated as CASSLSLGTEAFF. The chain links TRBV5-4 to TRBJ1-1; D not certain. Germline CDR1 and CDR2: SGHNT and YYREEE (reference sequence). This CDR3 is 13 amino acids long. V shed 2 bases and J shed 5 bases, with 10 bases lying between them.

V usage is TRBV20-1 and J usage is TRBJ2-3, with 8 bases fitting TRBD2. Germline V gene data show CDR1 as DFQATT and CDR2 as SNEGSKA (reference sequence). V was pared by 5 bases and J by 7 bases, with 14 bases of the junction left unmatched. This CDR3 spans 15 amino acids. In DNA form, the CDR3 reads TGCAGTGCTCCTCGTCCGGGAGGGGGAAGGAATACGCAGTATTTT. Translated: CSAPRPGGGRNTQYF.

This clonotype has ten or more counts. The chain carries TRBV5-4 and TRBJ2-1; D could derive from TRBD1 or TRBD2 (6 bases each). Germline CDR1 is SGHNT and CDR2 is YYREEE (reference sequence). Trimming left V 2 bases short and J 8 bases short, with 8 bases between. This CDR3 spans 12 amino acids. The CDR3 loop is CASSFGGDEQFF. The CDR3 DNA reads TGTGCCAGCAGCTTCGGGGGCGATGAGCAGTTCTTC.

The rearrangement joins TRBV13 to TRBJ2-1; 9 positions match TRBD2. J was trimmed by 9 bases and V by 4 bases; bases with no gene match: 10. The CDR3 has 15 residues. Germline CDR1 is PRHDT and CDR2 is FYEKMQ (reference sequence). CDR3 residues: CASSSTSGPLGEQFF. The CDR3 DNA is TGTGCCAGCAGCTCGACTAGCGGTCCCTTAGGTGAGCAGTTCTTC.

Only a few counts were recorded for this clonotype. The rearrangement uses TRBV9 and TRBJ2-2; TRBD1 matches 11 bases. The CDR3 totals 15 residues. Germline-derived CDR1 and CDR2 are SGDLS and YYNGEE. Trimming cost V 3 bases and J 4 bases; bases outside gene matches: 2. CDR3: CASSEGQGGTGELFF. The CDR3 bases are TGTGCCAGCAGCGAGGGACAGGGGGGCACCGGGGAGCTGTTTTTT.

The chain couples TRBV10-3 to TRBJ1-5, with a possible D match to TRBD1 (5 bases). The CDR3 sequence is 12 residues long. CDR1 and CDR2 (germline): ENHRY, SYGVKD. The V end was cut by 3 bases, the J end by 5 bases, with 5 bases between. CDR3: CAISEGDQPQHF. The DNA of the CDR3 is TGTGCCATCAGTGAAGGGGATCAGCCCCAGCATTTT.

V usage is TRBV5-1 and J usage is TRBJ1-1; D call uncertain. Germline V CDR1 and CDR2: SGHRS, YFSETQ. There are 12 residues in the CDR3. V shed 4 bases and J shed 7 bases, with 11 bases lying between them. CDR3 nucleotides: TGCGCCAGCAGCCTAGGTATGGGTGAAGCTTTCTTT. Translation gives CASSLGMGEAFF.

The chain combines TRBV9 with TRBJ2-1, with D uncertain. This CDR3 has 13 amino acids. V was shortened by 0 bases and J by 8 bases, with 9 bases between the two germline ends. Germline V gene lookup returns CDR1 SGDLS and CDR2 YYNGEE. The CDR3 sequence: CASSVEGRHEQFF. In DNA form, the CDR3 reads TGTGCCAGCAGCGTAGAGGGTAGACATGAGCAGTTCTTC.

This clonotype has just a few counts. This sequence joins TRBV19 and TRBJ2-5, with TRBD1 as a possible D gene (5 bases). V lost 5 bases and J 5 bases, leaving 18 bases between the germline ends. Germline V gene sequence: CDR1 LNHDA, CDR2 SQIVND (reference sequence). This CDR3 has 15 amino acids. The CDR3 region is CASSPRTPHGETQYF. The DNA for the CDR3 is TGTGCCAGTAGTCCCCGGACACCCCACGGGGAGACCCAGTACTTC.

This clonotype was seen a handful of times. The chain carries TRBV5-1 and TRBJ2-1; 7 nucleotides match TRBD2. The CDR3 contains 16 residues. The junction had 5 bases not matched to a gene; V was cut back by 0 bases and J by 2 bases. Looked up from germline, CDR1 is SGHRS and CDR2 is YFSETQ. DNA of the CDR3: TGCGCCAGCAGCTTGGGTTCGAGCGGGGCCTACAATGAGCAGTTCTTC. Residues: CASSLGSSGAYNEQFF.

The genes are TRBV5-6 and TRBJ2-1; possibly TRBD2 for D (6 bases). CDR1 and CDR2 from the germline V gene are SGHDT and YYEEEE. This CDR3 has 16 residues. The V end lost 3 bases, the J end lost 0 bases, and 13 bases lay between the germline ends. CDR3 region: CASSSAGAGSYNEQFF. The CDR3 DNA is TGTGCCAGCAGCTCGGCTGGAGCGGGCTCCTACAATGAGCAGTTCTTC. Looking up the rest from reference TRBV5-6 and TRBJ2-1 gives the full variable domain: DAGVTQSPTHLIKTRGQQVTLRCSPKSGHDTVSWYQQALGQGPQFIFQYYEEEERQRGNFPDRFSGHQFPNYSSELNVNALLLGDSALYLCASSSAGAGSYNEQFFGPGTRLTVL.

This clonotype was recorded a few times. The chain carries TRBV7-2 and TRBJ2-7; D call uncertain. Germline V gives CDR1 SGHTA, CDR2 FQGNSA. This CDR3 region has 14 residues. The V end lost 1 base, the J end lost 3 bases, and 10 bases lay between the germline ends. The CDR3 DNA follows: TGTGCCAGCAGCTTAGAAGGGCCCAACTACGAGCAGTACTTC. Translating gives CASSLEGPNYEQYF.

V and J are TRBV7-6 and TRBJ2-1, with TRBD2 matching 9 bases. Germline CDR1 is SGHVS and CDR2 is FNYEAQ. V lost 1 base to trimming and J lost 4 bases; unmatched junction nucleotides: 8. The CDR3 has 17 amino acids. CDR3 coding DNA: TGTGCCAGCAGCTTAGGCGCGGGAGGGTCGATTTACAATGAGCAGTTCTTC. Amino acid sequence: CASSLGAGGSIYNEQFF. The full variable domain, with the rest looked up from reference TRBV7-6 and TRBJ2-1, is GAGVSQSPRYKVTKRGQDVALRCDPISGHVSLYWYRQALGQGPEFLTYFNYEAQQDKSGLPNDRFSAERPEGSISTLTIQRTEQRDSAMYRCASSLGAGGSIYNEQFFGPGTRLTVL.

The CDR3, as DNA: TGTGCCAGCAGCTCGTCCGGGACTAGCGGGAGAAAACGCTACGAGCAGTACTTC. Its protein is CASSSSGTSGRKRYEQYF. The rearrangement uses TRBV11-2 and TRBJ2-7; TRBD2 aligns across 14 bases. With V trimmed by 4 bases and J by 3 bases, 11 bases remained unmatched. Germline V CDR1 and CDR2: SGHAT, FQNNGV. The CDR3 spans 18 residues.